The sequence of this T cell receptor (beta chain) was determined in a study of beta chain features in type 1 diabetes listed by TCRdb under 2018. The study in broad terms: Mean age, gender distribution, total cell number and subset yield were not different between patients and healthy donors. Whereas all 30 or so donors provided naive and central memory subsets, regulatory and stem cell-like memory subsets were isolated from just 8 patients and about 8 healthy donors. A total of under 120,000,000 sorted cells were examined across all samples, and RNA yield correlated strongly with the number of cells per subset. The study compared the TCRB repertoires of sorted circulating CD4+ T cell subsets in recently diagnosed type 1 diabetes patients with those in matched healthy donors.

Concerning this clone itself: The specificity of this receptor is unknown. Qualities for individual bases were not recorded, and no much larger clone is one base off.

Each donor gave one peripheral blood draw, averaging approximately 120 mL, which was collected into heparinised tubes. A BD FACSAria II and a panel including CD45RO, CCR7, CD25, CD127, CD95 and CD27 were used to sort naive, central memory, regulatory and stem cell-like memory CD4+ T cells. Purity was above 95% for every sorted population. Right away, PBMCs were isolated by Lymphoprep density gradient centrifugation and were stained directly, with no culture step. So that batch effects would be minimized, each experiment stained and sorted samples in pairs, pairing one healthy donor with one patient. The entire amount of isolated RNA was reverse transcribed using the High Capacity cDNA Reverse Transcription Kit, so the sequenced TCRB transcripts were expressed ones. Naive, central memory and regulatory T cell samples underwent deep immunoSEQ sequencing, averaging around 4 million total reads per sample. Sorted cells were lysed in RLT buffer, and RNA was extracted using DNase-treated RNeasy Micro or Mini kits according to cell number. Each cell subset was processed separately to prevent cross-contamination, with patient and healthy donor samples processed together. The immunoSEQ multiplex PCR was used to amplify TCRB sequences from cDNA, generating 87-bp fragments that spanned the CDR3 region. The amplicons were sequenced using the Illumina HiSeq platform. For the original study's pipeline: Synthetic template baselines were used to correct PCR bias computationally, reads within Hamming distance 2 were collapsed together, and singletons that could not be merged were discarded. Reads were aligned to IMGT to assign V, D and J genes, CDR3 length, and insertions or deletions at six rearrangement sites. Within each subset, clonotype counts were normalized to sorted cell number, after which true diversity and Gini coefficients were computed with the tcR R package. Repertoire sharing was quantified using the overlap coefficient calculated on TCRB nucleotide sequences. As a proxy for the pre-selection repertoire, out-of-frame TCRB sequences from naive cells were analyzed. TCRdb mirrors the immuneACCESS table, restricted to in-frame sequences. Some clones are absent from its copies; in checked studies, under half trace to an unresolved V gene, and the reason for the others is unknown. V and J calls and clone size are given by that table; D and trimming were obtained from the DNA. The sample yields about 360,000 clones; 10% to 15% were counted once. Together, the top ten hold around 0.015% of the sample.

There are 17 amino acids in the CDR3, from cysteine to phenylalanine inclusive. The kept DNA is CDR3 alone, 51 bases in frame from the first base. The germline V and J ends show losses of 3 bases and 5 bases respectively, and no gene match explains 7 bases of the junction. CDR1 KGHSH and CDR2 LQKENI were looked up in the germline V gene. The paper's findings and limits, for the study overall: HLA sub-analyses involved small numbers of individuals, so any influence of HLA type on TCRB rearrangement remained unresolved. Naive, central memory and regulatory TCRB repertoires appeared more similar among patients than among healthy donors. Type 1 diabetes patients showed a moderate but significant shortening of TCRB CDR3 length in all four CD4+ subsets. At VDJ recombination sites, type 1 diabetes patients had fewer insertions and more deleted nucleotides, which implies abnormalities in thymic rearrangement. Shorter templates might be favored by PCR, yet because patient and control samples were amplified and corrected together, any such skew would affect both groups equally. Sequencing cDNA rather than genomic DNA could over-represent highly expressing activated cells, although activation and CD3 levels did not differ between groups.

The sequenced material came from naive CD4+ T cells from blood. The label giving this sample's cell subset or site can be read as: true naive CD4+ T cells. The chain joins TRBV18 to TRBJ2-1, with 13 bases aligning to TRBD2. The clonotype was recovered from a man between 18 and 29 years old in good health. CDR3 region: CASSPETSGRLHNEQFF. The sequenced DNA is TGTGCCAGCTCACCCGAGACTAGCGGGAGGTTACACAATGAGCAGTTCTTC.